This T cell receptor (beta chain) was retrieved from a study of T cells in Graves' hyperthyroidism and ophthalmopathy. This clonotype was seen more than once but under ten times. Amplified TCR beta CDR3 regions came from RNA transcripts. In the first-round RT-PCR of the TCR CDR3, the HTBI primer set was used. TCRdb itself ran the multiplex PCR reads through MiXCR, one entry per CDR3 protein. The table shows approximately 600,000 distinct CDR3 sequences, with approximately 15% occurring only once. With 1 base clipped from V and 0 bases from J, the junction kept 6 bases outside the gene matches. The CDR3 covers 16 residues. Germline CDR1 reads GTSNPN; CDR2 reads SVGIG (reference sequence).

The receptor comes from a woman aged 25 to 39 with Graves' hyperthyroidism that later progressed to Graves' ophthalmopathy. The gene calls are TRBV30 and TRBJ1-5; 7 positions match TRBD1. The sample taken for sequencing was blood. The DNA for the CDR3 is TGTGCCTGGAGTGACGACAGGGATCATAGCAATCAGCCCCAGCATTTT. This encodes CAWSDDRDHSNQPQHF.